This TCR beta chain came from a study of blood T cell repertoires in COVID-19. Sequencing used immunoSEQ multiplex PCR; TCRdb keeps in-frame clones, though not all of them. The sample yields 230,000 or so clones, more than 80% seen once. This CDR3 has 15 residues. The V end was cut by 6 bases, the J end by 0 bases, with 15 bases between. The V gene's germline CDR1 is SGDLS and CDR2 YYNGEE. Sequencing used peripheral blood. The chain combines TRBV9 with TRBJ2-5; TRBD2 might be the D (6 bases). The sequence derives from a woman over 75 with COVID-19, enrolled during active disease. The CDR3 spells CASTPAGLYQETQYF. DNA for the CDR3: TGTGCCAGCACCCCAGCGGGCCTGTACCAAGAGACCCAGTACTTC.